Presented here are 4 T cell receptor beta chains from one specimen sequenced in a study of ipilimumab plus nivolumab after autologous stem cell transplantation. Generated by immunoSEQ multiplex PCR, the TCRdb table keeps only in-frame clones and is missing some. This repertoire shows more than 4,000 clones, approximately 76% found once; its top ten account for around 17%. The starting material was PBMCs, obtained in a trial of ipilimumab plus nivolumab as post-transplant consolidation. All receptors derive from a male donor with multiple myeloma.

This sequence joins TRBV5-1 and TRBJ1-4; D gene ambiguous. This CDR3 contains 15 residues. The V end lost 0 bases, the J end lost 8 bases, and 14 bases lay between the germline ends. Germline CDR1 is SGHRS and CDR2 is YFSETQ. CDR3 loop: CASSLEDGVGEKLFF. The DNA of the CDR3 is TGCGCCAGCAGCTTGGAGGACGGGGTAGGCGAAAAACTGTTTTTT.

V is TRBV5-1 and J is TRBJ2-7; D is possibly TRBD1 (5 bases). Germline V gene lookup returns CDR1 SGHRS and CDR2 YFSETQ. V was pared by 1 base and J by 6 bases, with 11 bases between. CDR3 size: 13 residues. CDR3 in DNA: TGCGCCAGCAGCTTGATAAGGGGCAGCGAGCAGTACTTC. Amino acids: CASSLIRGSEQYF.

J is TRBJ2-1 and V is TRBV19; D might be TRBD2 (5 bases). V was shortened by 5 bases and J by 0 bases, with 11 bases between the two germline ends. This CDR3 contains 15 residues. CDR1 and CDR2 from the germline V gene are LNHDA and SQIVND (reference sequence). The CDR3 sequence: CASSPDLSSYNEQFF. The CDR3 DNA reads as TGTGCCAGTAGTCCGGACTTGAGCTCCTACAATGAGCAGTTCTTC.

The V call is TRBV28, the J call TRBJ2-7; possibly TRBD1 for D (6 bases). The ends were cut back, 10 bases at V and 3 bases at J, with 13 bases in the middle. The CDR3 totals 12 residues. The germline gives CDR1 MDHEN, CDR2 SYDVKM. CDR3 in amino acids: CATQLDSYEQYF. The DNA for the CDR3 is TGTGCCACCCAGTTGGACAGCTACGAGCAGTACTTC.